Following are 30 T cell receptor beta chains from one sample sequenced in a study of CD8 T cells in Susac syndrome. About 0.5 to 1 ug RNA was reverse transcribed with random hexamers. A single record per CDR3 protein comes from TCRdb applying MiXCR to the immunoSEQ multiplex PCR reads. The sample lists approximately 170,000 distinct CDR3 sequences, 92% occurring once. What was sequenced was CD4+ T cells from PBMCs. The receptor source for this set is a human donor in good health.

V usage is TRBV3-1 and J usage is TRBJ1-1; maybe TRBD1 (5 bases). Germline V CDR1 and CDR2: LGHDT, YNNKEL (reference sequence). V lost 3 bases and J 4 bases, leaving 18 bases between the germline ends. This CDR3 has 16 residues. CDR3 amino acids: CASSQTKGEGGTEAFF. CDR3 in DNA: TGTGCCAGCAGCCAGACGAAAGGGGAAGGAGGCACTGAAGCTTTCTTT.

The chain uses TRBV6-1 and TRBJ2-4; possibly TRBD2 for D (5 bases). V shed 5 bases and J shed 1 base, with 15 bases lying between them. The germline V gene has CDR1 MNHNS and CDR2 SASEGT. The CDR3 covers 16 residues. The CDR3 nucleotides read TGTGCCAGCAGTAGGGAGCCGGAGCGGGCCAAAAACATTCAGTACTTC. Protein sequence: CASSREPERAKNIQYF.

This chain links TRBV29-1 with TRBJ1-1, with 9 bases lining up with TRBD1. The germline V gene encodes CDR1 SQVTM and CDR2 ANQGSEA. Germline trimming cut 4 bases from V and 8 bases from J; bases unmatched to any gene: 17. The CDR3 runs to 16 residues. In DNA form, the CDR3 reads TGCAGCGTTGTCAAAGGGACAGGGAAAGGGTGGGGGGAAGCTTTCTTT. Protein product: CSVVKGTGKGWGEAFF.

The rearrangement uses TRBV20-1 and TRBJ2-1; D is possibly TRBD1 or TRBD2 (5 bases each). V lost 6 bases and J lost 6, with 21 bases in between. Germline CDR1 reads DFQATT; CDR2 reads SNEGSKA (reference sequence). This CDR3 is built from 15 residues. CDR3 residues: CSADGGPGDGNEQFF. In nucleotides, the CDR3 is TGCAGTGCCGATGGGGGACCTGGAGATGGCAATGAGCAGTTCTTC.

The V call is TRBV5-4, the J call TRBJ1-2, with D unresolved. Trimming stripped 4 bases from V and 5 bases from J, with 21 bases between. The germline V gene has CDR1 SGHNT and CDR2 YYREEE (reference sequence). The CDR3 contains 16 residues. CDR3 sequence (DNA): TGTGCCAGCAGCCCGACTTCCCCGGGAAGTGGGTATGGCTACACCTTC. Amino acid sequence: CASSPTSPGSGYGYTF. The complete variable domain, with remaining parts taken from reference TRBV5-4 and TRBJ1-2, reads ETGVTQSPTHLIKTRGQQVTLRCSSQSGHNTVSWYQQALGQGPQFIFQYYREEENGRGNFPPRFSGLQFPNYSSELNVNALELDDSALYLCASSPTSPGSGYGYTFGSGTRLTVV.

This CDR3 reads CASSYSLSGGTTYEQYF. DNA for the CDR3: TGTGCCAGCAGTTACTCGTTGTCGGGAGGGACAACATACGAGCAGTACTTC. This chain connects TRBV6-5 to TRBJ2-7; 8 nucleotides line up with TRBD2. With 0 bases clipped from V and 4 bases from J, the junction kept 11 bases outside the gene matches. CDR1 MNHEY and CDR2 SVGAGI come from the germline V gene. The CDR3 is made up of 17 amino acids.

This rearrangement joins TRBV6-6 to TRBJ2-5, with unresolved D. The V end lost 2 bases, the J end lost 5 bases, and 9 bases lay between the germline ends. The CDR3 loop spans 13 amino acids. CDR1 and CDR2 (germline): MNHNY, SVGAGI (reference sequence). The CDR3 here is CASSYDRRETQYF. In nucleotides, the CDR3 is TGTGCCAGCAGTTACGATAGGCGTGAGACCCAGTACTTC.

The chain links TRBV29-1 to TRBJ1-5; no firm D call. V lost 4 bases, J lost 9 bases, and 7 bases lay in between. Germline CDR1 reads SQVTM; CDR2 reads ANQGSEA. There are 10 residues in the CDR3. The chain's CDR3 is CSVGPSPQHF. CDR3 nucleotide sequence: TGCAGCGTTGGGCCTTCGCCCCAGCATTTT.

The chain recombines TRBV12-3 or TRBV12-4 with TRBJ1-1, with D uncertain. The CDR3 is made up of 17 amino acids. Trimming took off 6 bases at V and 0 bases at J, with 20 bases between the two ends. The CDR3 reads CASSGGGHYSLNTEAFF. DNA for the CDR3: TGTGCCAGCAGCGGAGGTGGCCACTATTCCTTGAACACTGAAGCTTTCTTT.

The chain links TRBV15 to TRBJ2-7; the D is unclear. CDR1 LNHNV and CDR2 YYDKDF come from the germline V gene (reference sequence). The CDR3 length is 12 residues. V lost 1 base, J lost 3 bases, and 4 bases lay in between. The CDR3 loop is CATSRAGYEQYF. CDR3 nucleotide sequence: TGTGCCACCAGCAGAGCTGGCTACGAGCAGTACTTC. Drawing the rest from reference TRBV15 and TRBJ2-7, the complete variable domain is DAMVIQNPRYQVTQFGKPVTLSCSQTLNHNVMYWYQQKSSQAPKLLFHYYDKDFNNEADTPDNFQSRRPNTSFCFLDIRSPGLGDTAMYLCATSRAGYEQYFGPGTRLTVT.

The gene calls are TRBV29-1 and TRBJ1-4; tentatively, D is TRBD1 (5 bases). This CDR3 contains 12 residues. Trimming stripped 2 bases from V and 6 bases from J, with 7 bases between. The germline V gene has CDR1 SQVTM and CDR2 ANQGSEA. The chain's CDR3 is CSVERDDEKLFF. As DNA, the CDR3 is TGCAGCGTTGAAAGGGACGATGAAAAACTGTTTTTT.

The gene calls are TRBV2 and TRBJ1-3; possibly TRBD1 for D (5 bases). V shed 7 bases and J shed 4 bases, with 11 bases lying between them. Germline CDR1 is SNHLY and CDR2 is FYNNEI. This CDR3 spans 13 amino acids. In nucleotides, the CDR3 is TGTGCCAGCACAGGGCGAGAGGGAAACACCATATATTTT. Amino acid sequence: CASTGREGNTIYF.

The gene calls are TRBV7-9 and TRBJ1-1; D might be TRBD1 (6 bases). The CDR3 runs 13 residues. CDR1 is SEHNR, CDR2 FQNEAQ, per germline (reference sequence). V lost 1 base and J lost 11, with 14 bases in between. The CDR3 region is CASSLETGAHAFF. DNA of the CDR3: TGTGCCAGCAGCTTAGAGACAGGAGCACATGCTTTCTTT.

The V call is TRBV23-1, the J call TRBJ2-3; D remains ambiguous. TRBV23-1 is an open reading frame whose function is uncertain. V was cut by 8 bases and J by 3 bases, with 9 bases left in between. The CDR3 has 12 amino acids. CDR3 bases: TGCGCCAGCCAAGTAGGGACAGATACGCAGTATTTT. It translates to CASQVGTDTQYF.

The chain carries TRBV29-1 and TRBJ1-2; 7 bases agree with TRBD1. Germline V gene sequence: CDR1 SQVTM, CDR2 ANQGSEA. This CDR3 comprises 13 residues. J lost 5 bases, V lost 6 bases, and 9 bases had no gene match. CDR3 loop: CSVNRDSLYGYTF. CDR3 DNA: TGCAGCGTCAACCGGGACAGTCTATATGGCTACACCTTC.

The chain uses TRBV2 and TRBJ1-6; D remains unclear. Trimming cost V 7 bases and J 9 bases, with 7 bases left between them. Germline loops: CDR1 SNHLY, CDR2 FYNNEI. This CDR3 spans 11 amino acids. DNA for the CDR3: TGTGCCAGCACCCCGCGTTCACCCCTCCACTTT. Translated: CASTPRSPLHF.

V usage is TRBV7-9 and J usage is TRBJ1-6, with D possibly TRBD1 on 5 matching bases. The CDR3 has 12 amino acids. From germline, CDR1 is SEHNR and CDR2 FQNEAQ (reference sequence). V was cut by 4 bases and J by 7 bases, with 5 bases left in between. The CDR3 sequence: CASSYRNSPLHF. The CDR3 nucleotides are TGTGCCAGCAGCTACAGGAATTCACCCCTCCACTTT.

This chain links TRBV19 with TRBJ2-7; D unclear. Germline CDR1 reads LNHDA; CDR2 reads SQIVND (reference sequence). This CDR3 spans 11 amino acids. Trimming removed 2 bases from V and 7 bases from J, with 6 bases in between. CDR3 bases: TGTGCCAGTAGTATACGCAAGGAGCAGTACTTC. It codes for CASSIRKEQYF.

The CDR3 spells CSAREGNRNTEAFF. The CDR3 DNA sequence: TGCAGTGCTAGAGAGGGTAACAGGAACACTGAAGCTTTCTTT. This chain uses TRBV20-1 with TRBJ1-1; D is unresolved. CDR1 and CDR2 (germline): DFQATT, SNEGSKA (reference sequence). Between the trimmed V and J ends, which lost 0 bases and 1 base, there was a span of 9 bases. The CDR3 totals 14 residues.

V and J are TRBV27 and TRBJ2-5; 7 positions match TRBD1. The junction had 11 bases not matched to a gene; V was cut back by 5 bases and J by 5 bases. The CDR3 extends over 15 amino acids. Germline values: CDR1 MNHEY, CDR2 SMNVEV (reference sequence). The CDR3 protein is CASSRLTGWEETQYF. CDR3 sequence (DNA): TGTGCCAGCAGTCGACTGACAGGGTGGGAGGAGACCCAGTACTTC.

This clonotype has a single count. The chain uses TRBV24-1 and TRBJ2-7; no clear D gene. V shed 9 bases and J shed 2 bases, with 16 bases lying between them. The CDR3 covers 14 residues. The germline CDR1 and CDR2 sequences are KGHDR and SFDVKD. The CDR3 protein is CATPPRACTYEQYF. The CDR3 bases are TGTGCCACCCCCCCTAGGGCTTGTACCTACGAGCAGTACTTC.

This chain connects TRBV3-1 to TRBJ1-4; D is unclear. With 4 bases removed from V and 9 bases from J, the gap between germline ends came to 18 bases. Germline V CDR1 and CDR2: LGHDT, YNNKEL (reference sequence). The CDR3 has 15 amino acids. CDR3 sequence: CASSPDSGGLKKLFF. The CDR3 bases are TGTGCCAGCAGCCCCGATAGTGGCGGATTGAAAAAACTGTTTTTT.

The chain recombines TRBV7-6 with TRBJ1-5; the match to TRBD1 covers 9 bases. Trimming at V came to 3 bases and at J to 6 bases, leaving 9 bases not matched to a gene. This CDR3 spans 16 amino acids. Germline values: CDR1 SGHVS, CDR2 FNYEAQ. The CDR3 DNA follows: TGTGCCAGCAGCTTGGCCGTTGGGACAGGGAGTCAGCCCCAGCATTTT. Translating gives CASSLAVGTGSQPQHF.

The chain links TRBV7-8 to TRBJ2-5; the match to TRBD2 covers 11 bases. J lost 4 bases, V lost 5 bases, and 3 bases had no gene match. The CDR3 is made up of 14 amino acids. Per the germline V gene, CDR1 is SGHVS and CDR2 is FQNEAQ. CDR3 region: CASSISGGVETQYF. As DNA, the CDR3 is TGTGCCAGCAGCATTAGCGGGGGGGTAGAGACCCAGTACTTC.

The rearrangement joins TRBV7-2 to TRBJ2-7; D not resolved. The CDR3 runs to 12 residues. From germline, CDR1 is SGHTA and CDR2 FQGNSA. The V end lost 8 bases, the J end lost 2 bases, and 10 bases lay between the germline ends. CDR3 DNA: TGTGCCAGCCGCCCCGACCCCTACGAGCAGTACTTC. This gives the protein CASRPDPYEQYF.

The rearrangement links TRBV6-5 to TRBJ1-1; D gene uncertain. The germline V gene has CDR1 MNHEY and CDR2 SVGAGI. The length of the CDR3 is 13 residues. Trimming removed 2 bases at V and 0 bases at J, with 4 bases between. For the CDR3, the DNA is TGTGCCAGCAGTTACGATATGAACACTGAAGCTTTCTTT. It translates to CASSYDMNTEAFF.

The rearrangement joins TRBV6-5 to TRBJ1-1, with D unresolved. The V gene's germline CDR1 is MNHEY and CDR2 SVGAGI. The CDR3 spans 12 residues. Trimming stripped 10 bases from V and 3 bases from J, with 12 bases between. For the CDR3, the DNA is TGTGCCACCGGTGGATGGGACACTGAAGCTTTCTTT. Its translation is CATGGWDTEAFF.

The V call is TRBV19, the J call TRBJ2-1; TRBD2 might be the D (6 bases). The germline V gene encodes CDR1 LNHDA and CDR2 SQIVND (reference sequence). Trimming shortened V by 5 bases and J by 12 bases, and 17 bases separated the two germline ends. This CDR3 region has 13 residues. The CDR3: CASSPLGTSPQFF. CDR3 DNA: TGTGCCAGTAGTCCCCTAGGGACTTCCCCGCAGTTCTTC.

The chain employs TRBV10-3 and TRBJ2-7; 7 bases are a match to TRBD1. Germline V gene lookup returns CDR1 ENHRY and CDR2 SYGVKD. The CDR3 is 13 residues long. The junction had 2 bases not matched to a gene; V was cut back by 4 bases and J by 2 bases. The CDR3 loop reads CAISGQGPYEQYF. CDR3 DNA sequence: TGTGCCATCAGTGGACAGGGTCCCTACGAGCAGTACTTC.

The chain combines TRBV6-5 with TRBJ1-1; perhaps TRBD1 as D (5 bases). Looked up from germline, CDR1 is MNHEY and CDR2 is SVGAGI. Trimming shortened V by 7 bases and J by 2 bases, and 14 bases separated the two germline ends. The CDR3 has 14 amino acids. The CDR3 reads CASTWDLSNTEAFF. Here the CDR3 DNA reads TGTGCCAGCACATGGGACTTAAGTAACACTGAAGCTTTCTTT.